The source of this T cell receptor beta chain is a study of T cells after yellow fever vaccination. Across the study: With SMART-Seq v4 Ultra Low Input, the fractions containing low cell numbers were prepared. Broader study findings: The booster response re-showed most primary clones: 96% CD4, more than 70% CD8. Contamination by abundant bulk-population clonotypes could be present in FACS-sorted repertoires.

For TCR, cDNA came from 5'RACE template switching, which added a universal primer site and UMIs. TCRdb reprocessed the 5' RACE reads via MiXCR and lists one record per CDR3 protein. There are about 220,000 distinct CDR3 sequences in the sample; around 6.7% occur only once, and roughly 1% lies in the top ten. Concerning this clonotype: Its antigen is undetermined.

CDR3 length: 12 amino acids. Trimming pared 5 bases from V and 6 bases from J, leaving 8 bases between. Germline CDR1 and CDR2: MNHEY and SVGEGT. This sample comprised CD4+ T cells sorted from PBMCs, obtained on the day of the yellow fever booster vaccination. The chain has TRBV6-2 or TRBV6-3 and TRBJ1-5; no reliable D call. The receptor was isolated from a man younger than 40 who received the YFV17D yellow fever vaccine. CDR3 nucleotide sequence: TGTGCCAGCAGTCCCATCGGTCAGCCCCAGCATTTT. Translated, it gives CASSPIGQPQHF.